What follows describes a single TCR beta chain. The sample comes from a study of blood T cell repertoires in COVID-19. Overall study: Researchers got acute and convalescent COVID-19 samples from the United States, Italy and Spain. Nucleic acid was either cDNA or gDNA, and it came from T cells, B-cell-depleted T cells, or PBMCs.

Generated by immunoSEQ multiplex PCR, the TCRdb table keeps only in-frame clones and is missing some. The data hold about 230,000 clones, with around 84% observed a single time. The CDR3 length is 14 residues. Trimming removed 4 bases from V and 0 bases from J, with 10 bases in between. The germline gives CDR1 SNHLY, CDR2 FYNNEI. The receptor was isolated from a woman over 75 with active or convalescent COVID-19. The source material was peripheral blood. The genes are TRBV2 and TRBJ2-7, with D maybe TRBD1 (5 bases). As DNA, the CDR3 is TGTGCCAGCAGTGGTAACAGGCTCTCCTACGAGCAGTACTTC. This encodes CASSGNRLSYEQYF.